A single sample gave rise to the 9 T cell receptor beta chains below, sequenced in a study of a mutant IDH1 vaccine in newly diagnosed glioma. Time point reported: week 35, safety follow-up. Each dose of the vaccine consisted of 300 ug of mutant IDH1 20-mer peptide, with topical imiquimod. What these receptors recognize is not known. TCRdb's copy holds only in-frame clones and misses some; the assay was immunoSEQ multiplex PCR. The sample holds 40,000 to 55,000 clones, roughly four fifths seen once. Sequencing used PBMCs, obtained from a glioma patient whose treatment included an IDH1 peptide vaccine. The receptor set was obtained from a man aged 35 to 55 with glioma.

The chain carries TRBV18 and TRBJ2-5, with TRBD2 identical over 8 bases. CDR1 and CDR2 from the germline V gene are KGHSH and LQKENI. With V trimmed by 8 bases and J by 5 bases, 10 bases remained unmatched. This CDR3 is built from 14 residues. The CDR3 region is CASTKRELGETQYF. The DNA for the CDR3 is TGTGCCAGCACTAAGCGGGAGTTGGGGGAGACCCAGTACTTC. Using reference TRBV18 and TRBJ2-5 for the parts outside the CDR3, the full variable domain is NAGVMQNPRHLVRRRGQEARLRCSPMKGHSHVYWYRQLPEEGLKFMVYLQKENIIDESGMPKERFSAEFPKEGPSILRIQQVVRGDSAAYFCASTKRELGETQYFGPGTRLLVL.

J is TRBJ2-1 and V is TRBV6-6; no clear D gene. CDR1 and CDR2 (germline): MNHNY, SVGAGI (reference sequence). This CDR3 is built from 11 residues. V gave up 11 bases and J gave up 6 bases, with 11 bases separating them. The CDR3 loop is CAGGSANEQFF. The DNA of the CDR3 is TGTGCCGGTGGGTCCGCCAATGAGCAGTTCTTC.

This clone has more than one count but fewer than ten. V gene TRBV27 combines with J gene TRBJ2-7; 11 bases are a match to TRBD1. The CDR3 has 14 residues. Germline CDR1 is MNHEY and CDR2 is SMNVEV (reference sequence). With 3 bases clipped from V and 3 bases from J, the junction kept 1 base outside the gene matches. The CDR3 is CASSFGTGGYEQYF. Written as DNA, the CDR3 is TGTGCCAGCAGTTTCGGGACAGGGGGCTACGAGCAGTACTTC.

This chain uses TRBV5-1 with TRBJ2-3; 10 bases agree with TRBD2. The ends lost 5 bases at V and 2 bases at J; junction bases unmatched: 5. Germline V gene lookup returns CDR1 SGHRS and CDR2 YFSETQ. The length of the CDR3 is 15 residues. The CDR3 loop is CASSLGTSVTDTQYF. The CDR3 nucleotides read TGCGCCAGCAGTTTAGGGACTAGCGTCACAGATACGCAGTATTTT.

This clone was seen only a few times. V is TRBV9 and J is TRBJ1-1; D unresolved. This CDR3 region has 13 residues. CDR1 is SGDLS, CDR2 YYNGEE, per germline. The ends were cut back, 0 bases at V and 1 base at J, with 4 bases in the middle. The CDR3 region has the DNA TGTGCCAGCAGCGTAGACCGGAACACTGAAGCTTTCTTT. The encoded protein is CASSVDRNTEAFF. Using reference TRBV9 and TRBJ1-1 for the parts outside the CDR3, the full variable domain is DSGVTQTPKHLITATGQRVTLRCSPRSGDLSVYWYQQSLDQGLQFLIQYYNGEERAKGNILERFSAQQFPDLHSELNLSSLELGDSALYFCASSVDRNTEAFFGQGTRLTVV.

V and J are TRBV5-1 and TRBJ2-1; D ambiguous. The V gene lost 0 bases and the J gene lost 6 bases, with 7 bases spanning the gap. CDR3 size: 13 residues. CDR1 and CDR2 from the germline V gene are SGHRS and YFSETQ. The CDR3 region is CASSLEVANEQFF. The DNA for the CDR3 is TGCGCCAGCAGCTTGGAGGTAGCCAATGAGCAGTTCTTC.

This clone has just a few counts. Other DNA sequences in the sample encode the same CDR3. The V gene is TRBV6-6, the J gene TRBJ1-1, with 7 bases fitting TRBD1. The germline V gene has CDR1 MNHNY and CDR2 SVGAGI (reference sequence). V dropped 6 bases and J dropped 1; count of bases not matched to a gene: 5. The CDR3 contains 14 residues. The CDR3 DNA follows: TGTGCCAGCAGACCCGGACAGGCGAACACTGAAGCTTTCTTT. Its protein product is CASRPGQANTEAFF.

This clone was seen just once. The V and J genes are TRBV11-1 and TRBJ2-1; D ambiguous. CDR1 and CDR2 (germline): SGHAT, FQDESV (reference sequence). The V end lost 5 bases, the J end lost 0 bases, and 20 bases lay between the germline ends. The CDR3 loop spans 18 amino acids. DNA for the CDR3: TGTGCCAGCAGCCTCCCCCGGACCTTTGCCAGCTCCTACAATGAGCAGTTCTTC. Residues: CASSLPRTFASSYNEQFF.

V is TRBV19 and J is TRBJ2-5; unclear D gene. This CDR3 has 14 residues. The germline CDR1 and CDR2 sequences are LNHDA and SQIVND (reference sequence). V dropped 6 bases and J dropped 0 bases, with 11 bases sitting between them. The CDR3 DNA is TGTGCCAGTAGAAAACAGCTCTACCAAGAGACCCAGTACTTC. Translated: CASRKQLYQETQYF.